This T cell receptor (beta chain) was sequenced in a study of T-cell reconstitution after alpha-beta-depleted transplantation in children. The sample holds many counts of this clonotype. Unique molecular identifiers featured in how the TCRbeta library was prepared. From the PCR reads, TCRdb called clonotypes with MiXCR, one entry per CDR3 protein. Of about 400,000 distinct CDR3 sequences listed, approximately 20% are singletons. This CDR3 is 14 amino acids long. Looked up from germline, CDR1 is MNHEY and CDR2 is SVGAGI. V was clipped by 2 bases and J by 3 bases; unmatched bases: 0. This TCR derives from a human donor who donated a stem cell graft to a child with acute myeloid leukemia. V and J are TRBV6-5 and TRBJ2-7; 11 bases align to TRBD1. The sample consisted of PBMCs from the stem cell graft donor, taken from the stem cell graft. CDR3 sequence reads: CASSYGTGGYEQYF. Written as DNA, the CDR3 is TGTGCCAGCAGTTACGGGACAGGGGGCTACGAGCAGTACTTC.